This T cell receptor (beta chain) was observed in a study of cytomegalovirus exposure and HLA in healthy donors (dated by TCRdb to about 2017). Regarding the complete study: According to an earlier analysis of 587 of the donors, roughly 180 million T cells yielded roughly 110 million unique TCR beta sequences and approximately 280 Gb of sequence data. An early release that covered approximately 600 HLA-typed donors contained about 300 gigabases of sequencing data and approximately 85 million unique TCR sequences. Of the roughly 410 genotyped donors, 80% to 90% were placed in the genetic ancestry cluster associated with self-reported Caucasian donors. The study aimed to test whether signatures of past pathogen exposure could be identified by cataloging public T cell receptors. The study used immunosequencing to profile the T cell repertoires of 600 to 850 subjects and linked those repertoires to cytomegalovirus serostatus. A separate validation cohort of over 95 different subjects was used in addition to the approximately 670-subject first cohort. High-throughput TCR immunosequencing, statistical association of individual TCRs with disease status, and machine learning were combined to predict cytomegalovirus infection status. A later analysis re-analyzed previously published TCR beta repertoires from 666 donors and added high-resolution HLA genotyping to study TCR occurrence patterns. The later analysis used no new phenotypic data to find candidate immune exposures, relying instead on TCR beta sequences and their occurrence across donors. In an earlier analysis of 550 to 700 of the donors, high-throughput TCR beta sequencing was used to judge whether each TCR beta V gene segment behaved as functional or pseudogenic. Alongside the repertoire data, information on donor age, sex, ethnicity and CMV serostatus was compiled. A later genetic analysis used genome-wide SNP genotypes for about three fifths of the 666 donors, treating that subset as a discovery cohort. All discovery cohort repertoires had been generated on a single sequencing platform. Class I and class II HLA loci were covered by the typing at four-digit resolution. The number of typed donors differed by locus: about 620-640 for A, B, C, DRB1 and DQB1; approximately 530 for DQA1; 606 for DPA1; and 450 to 480 for DPB1. Roughly 5 DR-DQ haplotypes were treated as single units for association and clustering because of strong linkage in the cohort. Among a few hundred genotyped donors of the cohort, an average of about 240,000 unique TCR beta nucleotide sequences were sequenced per donor, roughly 18% of them non-productive. Broader findings and caveats from the paper: In a later analysis, most CMV-associated TCR beta chains were found to appear HLA-restricted, with HLA associations seemingly driven largely by CMV exposure. A group of highly shared sequence variants was considered likely to be a technical artifact of the sequencing pipeline. Broadly in line with IMGT annotations, most TCR beta V segments showed up in productive rearrangements about 87% or about 30% of the time in an earlier analysis of approximately 640 of the donors. A further reported finding was that TCR beta sequences accurately predicted the HLA-A and HLA-B alleles for most subjects in the first cohort. Some IMGT-functional V segments, including TRBV6-2 and TRBV6-3, could not be told apart with the 87-base-pair reads, so those segments were excluded. A few of the identified cytomegalovirus-associated TCR beta chains were confirmed in vitro to be specific for cytomegalovirus antigens. Because HLA typing was unavailable for some donors at each locus, only the typed subset was used in association tests. In a later analysis, 15,000 to 20,000 TCR beta sequences were associated with specific HLA alleles at a false discovery rate of 0.05. Across donors, most TCR sequences were observed very rarely, whereas some public TCRs were present in many individuals. It was suggested by the authors that the approach could potentially be generalized to other disease states and immunological phenotypes. A later analysis found that TCR association rates varied across HLA loci, with DRB1 alleles showing the most associated TCRs and HLA-C alleles the fewest. The only immune exposure information available for the cohort was CMV serostatus. Cytomegalovirus status was reported to be diagnosed by the classifier with high specificity and sensitivity in both the original and validation cohorts. The earlier analysis of almost 600 of the donors excluded around 17 rarely observed V segments, including chromosome 9 orphons, because counts were too low. Correlated functional status among segregating V segments might be attributable to linkage disequilibrium, but an unknown experimental factor could not be ruled out. A later genetic analysis reported fewer N-insertions in productive TCRs among donors in an Asian-associated ancestry cluster than the roughly 650-donor mean. V-gene and J-gene trimming of TCR beta chains was associated with a missense DCLRE1C variant in a later genetic analysis, and the association was replicated in an independent cohort. A later analysis found that HLA-associated TCR beta chains were more clonally expanded and had lower generation probabilities than equally common non-associated chains. The study listed 150 to 200 TCR beta chains as associated with cytomegalovirus. This cohort had only TCR beta chains sequenced, and the lack of alpha or paired-chain data limited which features could be detected. Several of the top co-occurrence clusters appeared to be linked to parvovirus B19, influenza, CMV and Epstein-Barr virus, according to a later analysis. When HLA alleles, especially DR and DQ, strongly co-occurred, TCR associations were difficult to assign to individual alleles. The presence/absence analyses assumed that sequencing depth was roughly uniform across donors, and that assumption may not be true.

In total, just over 650 healthy bone marrow donors made up the cohort. Cohort members were all nominally healthy when sampled, although unrecorded immune exposures were likely present. The donor tested CMV seropositive and was one of the 289 seropositive cohort members. Each donor provided a peripheral blood sample, and peripheral blood mononuclear cells were used for TCR beta sequencing. The Qiagen DNeasy Blood Extraction Kit was used to extract genomic DNA from the blood cell samples. Remarks on this clone: It lacks a known antigen. No base quality values were provided; no much bigger clone lies one nucleotide off.

The CDR3 covers 15 residues, taking in both the cysteine and the phenylalanine. CDR3 DNA only is kept here, 45 bases in frame from base 1. The V end gives up 5 bases and the J end 4 bases, leaving 11 bases in the junction not matched to a gene. CDR1 and CDR2, per the germline V gene, are LGHNT and FRNRAP. Library preparation used the immunoSEQ multiplex PCR assay. For the multiplex PCR, a mixture combining 60 forward primers for TCR Vbeta segments and 13 reverse primers for TCR Jbeta segments was used. The CDR3 region of rearranged TCR beta genes was amplified from genomic DNA by a multiplex PCR assay. On the Illumina HiSeq System, the amplified TCR beta libraries were sequenced as 87-base-pair reads. The authors' pipeline ran thus. In a later analysis, 70 million to 95 million unique TCR beta chains were counted across the roughly 700 repertoires, and around 10 million of these chains were shared by at least two donors. A nearest-neighbor algorithm error-corrected the raw reads and collapsed the reads into unique sequences, merging closely related sequences to remove PCR and sequencing errors. V, D and J gene segments were assigned by aligning CDR3 sequences to IMGT reference sequences. Each retained sequence needed at least a six-nucleotide match to both a V gene segment and a J gene segment. A rearrangement counted as productive if the CDR3 had no stop codons and remained in frame with V and J, and every other rearrangement counted as non-productive. Following IMGT convention, CDR3 was defined as the stretch from the second conserved V-encoded cysteine up to the conserved J-encoded phenylalanine. The earlier analysis of roughly 590 of the donors excluded any sequence lacking an unambiguous match to a single V gene segment. In an earlier analysis of 450 to 750 of the donors, a V segment was called functional when productive rearrangements were above 56.7%, and segregating when the standard deviation between donors exceeded 5%. To diagnose cytomegalovirus status from the catalog of TCR beta chain sequences, a statistical classification framework was built. A later analysis assigned V and J genes by comparing TCR nucleotide sequences with IMGT/GENE-DB human TR gene sequences. Using the TCRdist pipeline, a later analysis assigned CDR3 sequences along with most-parsimonious VDJ recombination scenarios. In a later analysis, every TCR beta chain was defined by the combination of its CDR3 amino acid sequence and its V-gene family, and reads without a unique V-gene family were dropped. A later analysis removed 500 to 650 highly shared, low-generation-probability nucleotide sequences to deal with suspected cross-contamination and a sequencing artifact. In a later analysis, a clonal expansion index was calculated for each public chain from normalized within-repertoire ranks of inferred template counts. In a later analysis, generation probabilities were computed with a VDJ recombination model fitted to out-of-frame rearrangements, and the resulting probabilities were checked against IGoR. In a later analysis, TCR-TCR, TCR-HLA and TCR-CMV co-occurrence was scored with hypergeometric tests, and a repertoire-size bias correction was applied to TCR pairs. To estimate false discovery rates, a later analysis permuted the HLA or CMV assignments 20 times. In a later analysis, co-occurring TCRs were grouped with DBSCAN, and TCRdist sequence similarity was added when clustering was performed within HLA-allele-positive subsets. Repertoires with fewer than 30,000 or more than 120,000 public chains, plus five repertoires with anomalous nucleotide sharing, were excluded from co-occurrence clustering. Drawn from immuneACCESS, this table holds only the in-frame rearrangements with V and J called that TCRdb kept. Clones are partly lost; checked studies trace under half to an unresolved V gene and leave the rest unexplained. The V and J calls and clone size come from that table; D and trimming were worked out from the DNA. In all, the sample holds some 57,000 clones, and about 73% of those were seen once. Roughly a fifth of the sample is held by the ten biggest clonotypes.

This TCR came from a woman aged 60-75 years in good health and CMV-seropositive. The sequenced sample was PBMCs. The V and J segments used are TRBV12-5 and TRBJ2-7; TRBD1 aligns with 7 central bases. The CDR3 reads as follows: CASGHKQGLRYEQYF. The bases read TGTGCTAGTGGTCATAAACAGGGGTTGAGGTACGAGCAGTACTTC.